Sequencing of this T cell receptor (beta chain) was carried out in a study of breast tumors, draining lymph nodes, adjacent tissues. General study results and limits: Tumor repertoires ranked between lymph nodes and nontumor tissue in diversity, with V and J gene preferences. The lymph node origin of tumor T cells was framed as consistent with a hypothesis, not demonstrated.

TCRdb reanalysed the multiplex PCR reads using MiXCR and keeps one entry per CDR3 protein. The sample holds approximately 14,000 distinct CDR3 sequences, around 55% seen once. CDR1 and CDR2 (germline): MNHEY, SVGEGT. V was shortened by 4 bases and J by 1 base, with 10 bases between the two germline ends. The CDR3 is 14 residues long. This clonotype appeared many times. Its cognate antigen is unknown. The receptor was isolated from a female donor with breast cancer. Some clones in this sample may be carry-over from other donors' samples. The sequenced sample was tumor-adjacent breast tissue. The rearrangement joins TRBV6-2 or TRBV6-3 to TRBJ1-1, with D tentatively TRBD1 (6 bases). Here the CDR3 DNA reads TGTGCCAGCAGTTGGACAGTGAAGAACACTGAAGCTTTCTTT. This encodes CASSWTVKNTEAFF.